What follows are 29 T cell receptor beta chains derived from one specimen sequenced in a study of blood T cell repertoires in COVID-19. The assay was immunoSEQ multiplex PCR, and TCRdb's table has in-frame clones only and misses some. The sample lists 200,000 or so clones, about 87% occurring once. Material: peripheral blood. These receptors were taken from a man in his thirties or forties with COVID-19, enrolled during active disease.

The V and J genes are TRBV6-5 and TRBJ2-7; 9 nucleotides line up with TRBD1. This CDR3 contains 13 residues. Per germline, CDR1 MNHEY and CDR2 SVGAGI. Trimming at V came to 10 bases and at J to 0 bases, leaving 4 bases not matched to a gene. The chain's CDR3 is CATTDRGSYEQYF. The CDR3 DNA sequence: TGTGCCACAACGGACAGGGGCTCCTACGAGCAGTACTTC.

The rearrangement uses TRBV7-9 and TRBJ1-2, with D perhaps matching TRBD1 (5 bases). Germline V gene lookup returns CDR1 SEHNR and CDR2 FQNEAQ (reference sequence). The CDR3 totals 13 residues. V was clipped by 1 base and J by 4 bases, with 7 bases between them. The CDR3 spells CASSLGGGYGYTF. CDR3 DNA sequence: TGTGCCAGCAGCTTAGGGGGCGGCTATGGCTACACCTTC. Looking up the rest from reference TRBV7-9 and TRBJ1-2 gives the full variable domain: DTGVSQNPRHKITKRGQNVTFRCDPISEHNRLYWYRQTLGQGPEFLTYFQNEAQLEKSRLLSDRFSAERPKGSFSTLEIQRTEQGDSAMYLCASSLGGGYGYTFGSGTRLTVV.

The genes are TRBV6-5 and TRBJ1-5; weak D call: TRBD1 (6 bases). With 6 bases removed from V and 4 bases from J, the gap between germline ends came to 16 bases. Germline-derived CDR1 and CDR2 are MNHEY and SVGAGI. CDR3 length: 15 residues. CDR3 DNA: TGTGCCAGCAGGGTTCCGGACAGTCGTAATCAGCCCCAGCATTTT. Translated, it gives CASRVPDSRNQPQHF.

In this sample, this clone turned up once. The gene calls are TRBV24-1 and TRBJ2-3, with 7 bases matching TRBD2. The germline gives CDR1 KGHDR, CDR2 SFDVKD. V shed 4 bases and J 3 bases; nucleotides not matched to a gene: 6. This CDR3 has 15 residues. This chain's CDR3 is CATSERGSKTDTQYF. CDR3 in DNA: TGTGCCACCAGTGAGCGCGGGAGTAAGACAGATACGCAGTATTTT.

The count of this clone is one. This rearrangement joins TRBV27 to TRBJ2-6; 9 bases map to TRBD1. The V gene end was trimmed by 5 bases and the J gene end by 2 bases; junction bases not matched to a gene: 10. The germline CDR1 and CDR2 sequences are MNHEY and SMNVEV (reference sequence). The CDR3 sequence is 18 residues long. The CDR3 loop is CASSIRPGTGTGANVLTF. The CDR3 coding sequence is TGTGCCAGCAGTATCCGTCCCGGGACAGGGACTGGGGCCAACGTCCTGACTTTC.

This clone has only one observation. This chain joins TRBV28 and TRBJ1-3, with 8 bases aligning to TRBD1. In germline, CDR1 is MDHEN, CDR2 SYDVKM. CDR3 length equals 16 residues. The ends lost 7 bases at V and 0 bases at J; junction bases unmatched: 8. The CDR3, as DNA: TGTGCCAGCACCCAACCAGGGGGCATCTCTGGAAACACCATATATTTT. Translating it yields CASTQPGGISGNTIYF.

The chain employs TRBV7-9 and TRBJ1-1, with 7 bases aligning to TRBD1. Germline loops: CDR1 SEHNR, CDR2 FQNEAQ (reference sequence). V shed 6 bases and J 3 bases; nucleotides not matched to a gene: 4. This CDR3 spans 13 amino acids. The CDR3, as DNA: TGTGCCAGCAGAGGCCAGGGGGACACTGAAGCTTTCTTT. This gives the protein CASRGQGDTEAFF. The full variable domain, with the rest looked up from reference TRBV7-9 and TRBJ1-1, is DTGVSQNPRHKITKRGQNVTFRCDPISEHNRLYWYRQTLGQGPEFLTYFQNEAQLEKSRLLSDRFSAERPKGSFSTLEIQRTEQGDSAMYLCASRGQGDTEAFFGQGTRLTVV.

The chain recombines TRBV25-1 with TRBJ1-2; 7 bases align to TRBD1. J gave up 4 bases and V 4 bases, and 3 bases lay outside the gene matches. Per the germline V gene, CDR1 is MGHDK and CDR2 is SYGVNS. The CDR3 loop spans 13 amino acids. CDR3 sequence reads: CASSAGTAYGYTF. CDR3 coding DNA: TGTGCCAGCAGTGCCGGGACAGCCTATGGCTACACCTTC.

The chain employs TRBV19 and TRBJ1-5; D remains ambiguous. Germline V gene lookup returns CDR1 LNHDA and CDR2 SQIVND (reference sequence). The CDR3 consists of 16 residues. V lost 5 bases and J lost 1, with 15 bases in between. Written as DNA, the CDR3 is TGTGCCAGTAGTCCAGTGTGGGGAGGAAGCAATCAGCCCCAGCATTTT. Translation gives CASSPVWGGSNQPQHF. Full variable domain (outside the CDR3, taken from reference TRBV19 and TRBJ1-5): DGGITQSPKYLFRKEGQNVTLSCEQNLNHDAMYWYRQDPGQGLRLIYYSQIVNDFQKGDIAEGYSVSREKKESFPLTVTSAQKNPTAFYLCASSPVWGGSNQPQHFGDGTRLSIL.

V gene TRBV7-2 combines with J gene TRBJ1-4, with D perhaps matching TRBD1 (6 bases). Per germline, CDR1 SGHTA and CDR2 FQGNSA. Trimming removed 1 base from V and 4 bases from J, with 10 bases in between. The CDR3 has 15 amino acids. This CDR3 is CASSLGQGLNEKLFF. CDR3 sequence (DNA): TGTGCCAGCAGCTTAGGGCAGGGGCTTAATGAAAAACTGTTTTTT.

The J gene is TRBJ1-1, the V gene TRBV6-4; no firm D call. V shed 2 bases and J shed 0 bases, with 7 bases lying between them. CDR3 size: 14 residues. In germline, CDR1 is MRHNA, CDR2 SNTAGT. The CDR3 spells CASSDPSMNTEAFF. CDR3 in DNA: TGTGCCAGCAGTGACCCGTCTATGAACACTGAAGCTTTCTTT.

This chain joins TRBV25-1 and TRBJ1-6; the match to TRBD1 covers 12 bases. The germline gives CDR1 MGHDK, CDR2 SYGVNS. CDR3 length equals 18 residues. V dropped 7 bases and J dropped 4; count of bases not matched to a gene: 11. CDR3 region: CASTGTGGLSPYNSPLHF. The DNA for the CDR3 is TGTGCCAGCACTGGGACAGGGGGCCTTTCTCCGTATAATTCACCCCTCCACTTT.

The V and J genes are TRBV2 and TRBJ1-5; 7 bases fit TRBD1. Germline V gene sequence: CDR1 SNHLY, CDR2 FYNNEI. This CDR3 has 15 residues. V shed 6 bases and J 0 bases; nucleotides not matched to a gene: 5. CDR3 coding DNA: TGTGCCAGCAGAAAAGGACAGGTTAGCAATCAGCCCCAGCATTTT. As protein: CASRKGQVSNQPQHF.

The CDR3 protein is CASSWTGAPYNEQFF. The CDR3 DNA is TGCGCCAGCAGCTGGACAGGAGCCCCCTACAATGAGCAGTTCTTC. This chain connects TRBV5-1 to TRBJ2-1; TRBD1 agrees at 7 bases. The CDR3 loop spans 15 amino acids. Per the germline V gene, CDR1 is SGHRS and CDR2 is YFSETQ. V lost 3 bases and J lost 2; bases outside the gene matches: 5.

V and J are TRBV7-8 and TRBJ1-5; tentatively, D is TRBD1 (5 bases). Deletions cut 5 bases from V and 1 base from J, with 18 bases between. The germline CDR1 and CDR2 sequences are SGHVS and FQNEAQ. CDR3 length: 17 amino acids. The CDR3 loop reads CASSPRGYRQSNQPQHF. As DNA, the CDR3 is TGTGCCAGCAGCCCTAGGGGCTACCGACAGAGCAATCAGCCCCAGCATTTT.

The V call is TRBV3-1 (or the pseudogene TRBV3-2), the J call TRBJ1-5; D uncertain. The CDR3 totals 15 residues. From germline, CDR1 is LGHDT and CDR2 YNNKEL (reference sequence). V was pared by 4 bases and J by 0 bases, with 10 bases between. In nucleotides, the CDR3 is TGTGCCAGCAGCCCAACTGATAGTAGCAATCAGCCCCAGCATTTT. Translating gives CASSPTDSSNQPQHF.

This sequence joins TRBV14 and TRBJ1-2; D remains unclear. CDR1 is SGHDN and CDR2 is FVKESK in the germline V gene. Trimming cost V 4 bases and J 8 bases, with 11 bases left between them. The CDR3 consists of 12 residues. The CDR3 DNA sequence: TGTGCCAGCAGCCCTAACCAGGTGGGCTACACCTTC. This encodes CASSPNQVGYTF.

The chain combines TRBV5-5 with TRBJ1-1; TRBD1 aligns across 8 bases. The CDR3 contains 16 residues. The germline gives CDR1 SGHKS, CDR2 YYEKEE (reference sequence). The junction had 7 bases not matched to a gene; V was cut back by 3 bases and J by 0 bases. The chain's CDR3 is CASSWTGWGMNTEAFF. The CDR3 coding sequence is TGTGCCAGCAGCTGGACAGGGTGGGGGATGAACACTGAAGCTTTCTTT.

The chain is built from TRBV29-1 and TRBJ1-2, with D possibly being TRBD1 (6 bases). Germline CDR1 and CDR2: SQVTM and ANQGSEA. Trimming cost V 3 bases and J 0 bases, with 11 bases left between them. This CDR3 contains 14 residues. The CDR3 is CSVEGRGANYGYTF. Here the CDR3 DNA reads TGCAGCGTTGAGGGCAGGGGAGCTAACTATGGCTACACCTTC. The full variable domain, completed using reference TRBV29-1 and TRBJ1-2, is SAVISQKPSRDICQRGTSLTIQCQVDSQVTMMFWYRQQPGQSLTLIATANQGSEATYESGFVIDKFPISRPNLTFSTLTVSNMSPEDSSIYLCSVEGRGANYGYTFGSGTRLTVV.

This rearrangement joins TRBV10-3 to TRBJ1-1, with 10 positions matching TRBD1. Germline loops: CDR1 ENHRY, CDR2 SYGVKD. J was trimmed by 0 bases and V by 11 bases; bases with no gene match: 9. The CDR3 is made up of 15 amino acids. The CDR3 DNA is TGTGCCGCACGCGTGGGGACAGGGGTGAACACTGAAGCTTTCTTT. Amino acids: CAARVGTGVNTEAFF.

V gene TRBV10-3 combines with J gene TRBJ2-1; D is uncertain. The V gene's germline CDR1 is ENHRY and CDR2 SYGVKD. The V and J ends lost 4 bases and 6 bases respectively, with 19 bases between them. There are 16 residues in the CDR3. CDR3 amino acids: CAISAPAGTARNEQFF. DNA of the CDR3: TGTGCCATCAGTGCTCCCGCCGGCACAGCTCGCAATGAGCAGTTCTTC.

The chain has TRBV6-5 and TRBJ2-5; 8 nucleotides agree with TRBD1. The V gene end was trimmed by 5 bases and the J gene end by 5 bases; junction bases not matched to a gene: 7. This CDR3 spans 14 amino acids. Germline loops: CDR1 MNHEY, CDR2 SVGAGI. For the CDR3, the DNA is TGTGCCAGCAGTCCCAGGACAGGGAGGGAGACCCAGTACTTC. The encoded protein is CASSPRTGRETQYF.

J is TRBJ2-3 and V is TRBV6-5, with 7 bases fitting TRBD1. The CDR3 spans 14 residues. The germline CDR1 and CDR2 sequences are MNHEY and SVGAGI. Trimming took 2 bases from V and 5 from J; bases not matched to a gene: 4. CDR3 sequence: CASSYEGAGDTQYF. The CDR3 DNA reads as TGTGCCAGCAGTTACGAGGGGGCAGGAGATACGCAGTATTTT.

This chain joins TRBV5-6 and TRBJ2-7, with 11 nucleotides matching TRBD2. Germline trimming cut 2 bases from V and 2 bases from J; bases unmatched to any gene: 3. Germline CDR1 and CDR2: SGHDT and YYEEEE. The CDR3 consists of 15 residues. This CDR3 is CASSFRTSGPYEQYF. The CDR3 DNA reads TGTGCCAGCAGCTTTCGGACTAGCGGGCCCTACGAGCAGTACTTC.

The chain couples TRBV19 to TRBJ1-3; TRBD1 is a possible D gene (6 bases). In germline, CDR1 is LNHDA, CDR2 SQIVND (reference sequence). The V end lost 7 bases, the J end lost 0 bases, and 10 bases lay between the germline ends. This CDR3 contains 14 residues. The CDR3 is CASTTGSSGNTIYF. As DNA, the CDR3 is TGTGCCAGTACCACAGGGAGCTCTGGAAACACCATATATTTT.

The V call is TRBV18, the J call TRBJ2-3; perhaps TRBD1 as D (5 bases). The CDR3 runs 19 residues. Per germline, CDR1 KGHSH and CDR2 LQKENI. Trimming cost V 3 bases and J 6 bases, with 28 bases left between them. CDR3 bases: TGTGCCAGCTCACCGGGATTAAGGCTGGGCCAGGGTAATATGGATACGCAGTATTTT. This gives the protein CASSPGLRLGQGNMDTQYF.

The V and J genes are TRBV18 and TRBJ2-2, with D maybe TRBD2 (6 bases). This CDR3 has 14 residues. Germline CDR1 reads KGHSH; CDR2 reads LQKENI. V was clipped by 8 bases and J by 7 bases, with 17 bases between them. The CDR3 reads CASTRNGEDGELFF. The CDR3, as DNA: TGTGCCAGCACCAGAAACGGGGAGGACGGGGAGCTGTTTTTT. The variable domain in full, with the rest retrieved from reference TRBV18 and TRBJ2-2, is NAGVMQNPRHLVRRRGQEARLRCSPMKGHSHVYWYRQLPEEGLKFMVYLQKENIIDESGMPKERFSAEFPKEGPSILRIQQVVRGDSAAYFCASTRNGEDGELFFGEGSRLTVL.

The gene calls are TRBV12-3 or TRBV12-4 and TRBJ2-7; TRBD1 is a possible D gene (6 bases). V was cut by 7 bases and J by 5 bases, with 15 bases left in between. CDR3 size: 13 residues. For the CDR3, the DNA is TGTGCCAGCAACAGGGACAATTACCACGAGCAGTACTTC. It translates to CASNRDNYHEQYF.

The chain couples TRBV7-2 to TRBJ1-5; unclear D gene. Between the trimmed V and J ends, which lost 3 bases and 3 bases, there was a span of 9 bases. Germline CDR1 SGHTA, CDR2 FQGNSA. The CDR3 covers 14 residues. In DNA, the CDR3 is TGTGCCAGCAGCTTCCAGAATCTCAATCAGCCCCAGCATTTT. Translation: CASSFQNLNQPQHF.